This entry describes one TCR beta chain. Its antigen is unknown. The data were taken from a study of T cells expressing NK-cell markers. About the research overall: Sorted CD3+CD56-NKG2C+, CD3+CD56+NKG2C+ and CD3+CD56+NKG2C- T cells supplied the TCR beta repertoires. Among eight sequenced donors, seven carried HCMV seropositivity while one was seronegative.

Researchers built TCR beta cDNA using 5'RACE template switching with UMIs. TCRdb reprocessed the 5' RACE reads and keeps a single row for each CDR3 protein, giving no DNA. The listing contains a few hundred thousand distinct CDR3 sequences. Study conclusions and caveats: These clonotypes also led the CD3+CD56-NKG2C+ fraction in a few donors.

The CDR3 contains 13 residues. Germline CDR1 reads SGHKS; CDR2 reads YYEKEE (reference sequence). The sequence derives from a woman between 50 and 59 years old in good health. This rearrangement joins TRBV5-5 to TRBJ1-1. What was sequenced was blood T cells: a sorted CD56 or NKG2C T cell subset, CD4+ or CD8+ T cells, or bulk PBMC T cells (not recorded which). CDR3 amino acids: CASSLSKGTEAFF.